This T cell receptor beta chain derives from a study of T cell responses to AZD1222 COVID-19 vaccine. The CDR3 extends over 12 amino acids. Germline CDR1 and CDR2: SQVTM and ANQGSEA. Clones were read by immunoSEQ multiplex PCR, and TCRdb kept only the in-frame ones, dropping some. The sample includes more than 110,000 clones, more than 75% of them seen just once. This TCR came from an adult who received the AZD1222 COVID-19 vaccine. V is TRBV29-1 and J is TRBJ2-5; D is undetermined. The sample here was peripheral blood, taken 28 days after the second AZD1222 dose. The CDR3 DNA reads TGCAGACCTATTAGTGAATCGGAGACCCAGTACTTC. Amino acids: CRPISESETQYF.